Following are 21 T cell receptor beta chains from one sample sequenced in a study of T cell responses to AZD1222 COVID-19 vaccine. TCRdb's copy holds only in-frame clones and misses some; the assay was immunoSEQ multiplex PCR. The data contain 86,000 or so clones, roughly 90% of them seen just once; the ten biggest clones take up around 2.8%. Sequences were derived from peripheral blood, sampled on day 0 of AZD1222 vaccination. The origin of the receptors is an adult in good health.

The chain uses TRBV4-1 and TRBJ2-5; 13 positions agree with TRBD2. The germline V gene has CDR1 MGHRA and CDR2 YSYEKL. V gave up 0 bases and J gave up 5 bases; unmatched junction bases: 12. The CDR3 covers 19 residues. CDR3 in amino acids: CASSQEYGVGLAGRETQYF. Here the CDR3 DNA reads TGCGCCAGCAGCCAAGAATACGGGGTGGGACTAGCGGGGAGGGAGACCCAGTACTTC.

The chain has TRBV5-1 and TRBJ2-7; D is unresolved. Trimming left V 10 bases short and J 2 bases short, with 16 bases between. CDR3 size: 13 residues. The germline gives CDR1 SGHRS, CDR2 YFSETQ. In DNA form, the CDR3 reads TGCGCCCTACGTCCTTCCCAAACCTACGAGCAGTACTTC. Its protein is CALRPSQTYEQYF.

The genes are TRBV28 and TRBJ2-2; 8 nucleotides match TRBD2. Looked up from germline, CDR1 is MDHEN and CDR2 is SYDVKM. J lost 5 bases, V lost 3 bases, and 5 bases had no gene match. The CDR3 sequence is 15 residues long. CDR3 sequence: CASSFPREGTGELFF. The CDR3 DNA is TGTGCCAGCAGTTTCCCCCGGGAGGGGACCGGGGAGCTGTTTTTT.

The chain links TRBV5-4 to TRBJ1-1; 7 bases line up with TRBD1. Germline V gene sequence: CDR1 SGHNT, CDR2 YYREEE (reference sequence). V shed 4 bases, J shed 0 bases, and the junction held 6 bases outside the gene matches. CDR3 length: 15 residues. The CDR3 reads CASSRTGVMNTEAFF. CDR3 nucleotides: TGTGCCAGCAGCCGGACAGGAGTCATGAACACTGAAGCTTTCTTT. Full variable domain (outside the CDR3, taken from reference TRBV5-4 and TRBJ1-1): ETGVTQSPTHLIKTRGQQVTLRCSSQSGHNTVSWYQQALGQGPQFIFQYYREEENGRGNFPPRFSGLQFPNYSSELNVNALELDDSALYLCASSRTGVMNTEAFFGQGTRLTVV.

CDR3 region: CASRSQGLGNTEAFF. The CDR3 DNA follows: TGTGCCAGCAGGTCACAGGGGCTCGGGAACACTGAAGCTTTCTTT. The rearrangement links TRBV27 to TRBJ1-1, with TRBD1 matching 7 bases. J gave up 1 base and V 6 bases, and 8 bases lay outside the gene matches. The CDR3 extends over 15 amino acids. The germline gives CDR1 MNHEY, CDR2 SMNVEV (reference sequence).

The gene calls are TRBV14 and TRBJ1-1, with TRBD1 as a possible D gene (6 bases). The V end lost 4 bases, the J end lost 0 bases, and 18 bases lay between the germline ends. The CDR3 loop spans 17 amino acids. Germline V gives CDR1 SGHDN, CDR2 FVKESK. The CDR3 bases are TGTGCCAGCAGCCTCATACTGACAGGACGCATGAACACTGAAGCTTTCTTT. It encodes CASSLILTGRMNTEAFF.

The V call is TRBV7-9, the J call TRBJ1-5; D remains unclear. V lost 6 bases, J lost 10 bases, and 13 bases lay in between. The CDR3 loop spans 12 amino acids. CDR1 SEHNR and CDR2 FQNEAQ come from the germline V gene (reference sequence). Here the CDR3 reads CASSSTQAPQHF. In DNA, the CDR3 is TGTGCCAGCAGTTCCACCCAGGCCCCCCAGCATTTT.

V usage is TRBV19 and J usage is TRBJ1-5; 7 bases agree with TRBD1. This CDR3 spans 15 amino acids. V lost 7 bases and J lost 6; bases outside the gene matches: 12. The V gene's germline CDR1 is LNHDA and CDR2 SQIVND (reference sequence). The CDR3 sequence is CASTPGGGRGQPQHF. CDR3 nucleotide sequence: TGTGCCAGTACCCCGGGAGGGGGCCGTGGTCAGCCCCAGCATTTT.

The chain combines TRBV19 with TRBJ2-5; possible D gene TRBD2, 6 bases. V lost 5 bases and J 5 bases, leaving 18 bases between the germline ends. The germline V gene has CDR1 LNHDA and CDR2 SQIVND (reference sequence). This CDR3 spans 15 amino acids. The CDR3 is CASSFQTGRGETQYF. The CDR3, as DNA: TGTGCCAGTAGTTTCCAGACTGGCCGGGGGGAGACCCAGTACTTC.

In nucleotides, the CDR3 is TGTGCCAGCAGCCCCGGGGGGGCACCTCGGCTTTCGGATACGCAGTATTTT. Its translation is CASSPGGAPRLSDTQYF. The chain joins TRBV28 to TRBJ2-3, with TRBD2 matching 8 bases. Trimming at V came to 6 bases and at J to 6 bases, leaving 17 bases not matched to a gene. The CDR3 spans 17 residues. The germline CDR1 and CDR2 sequences are MDHEN and SYDVKM.

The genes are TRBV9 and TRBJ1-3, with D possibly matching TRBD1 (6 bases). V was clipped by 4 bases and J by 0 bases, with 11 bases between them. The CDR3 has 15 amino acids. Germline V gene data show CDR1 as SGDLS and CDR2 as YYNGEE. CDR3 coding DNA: TGTGCCAGCAGCCTTGGGGGGGCCTCTGGAAACACCATATATTTT. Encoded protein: CASSLGGASGNTIYF.

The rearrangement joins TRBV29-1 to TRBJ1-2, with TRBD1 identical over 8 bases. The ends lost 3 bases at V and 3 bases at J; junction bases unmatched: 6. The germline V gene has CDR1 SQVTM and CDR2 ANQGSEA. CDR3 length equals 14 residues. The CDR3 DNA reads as TGCAGCGTTGACGTGACAGGGGCTCACTATGGCTACACCTTC. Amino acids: CSVDVTGAHYGYTF.

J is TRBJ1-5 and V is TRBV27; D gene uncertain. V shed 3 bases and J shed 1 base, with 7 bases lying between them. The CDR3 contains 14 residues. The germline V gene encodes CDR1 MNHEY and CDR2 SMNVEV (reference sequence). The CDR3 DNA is TGTGCCAGCAGTTTTAAAGGGAGCAATCAGCCCCAGCATTTT. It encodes CASSFKGSNQPQHF.

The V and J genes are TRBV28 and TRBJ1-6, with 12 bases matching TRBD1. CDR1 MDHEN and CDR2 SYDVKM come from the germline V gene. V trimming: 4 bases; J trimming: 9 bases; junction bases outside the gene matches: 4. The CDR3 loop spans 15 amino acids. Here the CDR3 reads CASSWDRGLGSPLHF. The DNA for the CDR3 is TGTGCCAGCAGTTGGGACAGGGGGCTCGGTTCACCCCTCCACTTT.

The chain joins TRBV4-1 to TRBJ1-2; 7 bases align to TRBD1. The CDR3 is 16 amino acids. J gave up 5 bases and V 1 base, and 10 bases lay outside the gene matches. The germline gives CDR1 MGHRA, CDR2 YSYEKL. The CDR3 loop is CASSQVPGGREYGYTF. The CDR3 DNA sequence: TGCGCCAGCAGCCAAGTACCAGGGGGTAGAGAGTATGGCTACACCTTC.

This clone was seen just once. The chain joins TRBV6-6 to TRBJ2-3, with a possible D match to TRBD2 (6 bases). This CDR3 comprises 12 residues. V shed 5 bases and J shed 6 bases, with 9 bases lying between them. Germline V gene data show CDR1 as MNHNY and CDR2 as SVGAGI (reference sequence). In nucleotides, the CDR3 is TGTGCCAGCAGTCCTCGGGAGGATACGCAGTATTTT. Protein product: CASSPREDTQYF.

CDR3 protein: CASSKQGSSYEQYF. The CDR3 bases are TGTGCCAGTAGTAAACAGGGGAGCTCCTACGAGCAGTACTTC. J is TRBJ2-7 and V is TRBV19, with 7 nucleotides matching TRBD1. V trimming: 4 bases; J trimming: 0 bases; junction bases outside the gene matches: 3. CDR1 and CDR2 (germline): LNHDA, SQIVND (reference sequence). This CDR3 is built from 14 residues.

The CDR3 sequence is CASSPQRTQYF. The CDR3 DNA is TGTGCCAGCTCACCCCAACGTACGCAGTATTTT. The chain joins TRBV18 to TRBJ2-3, with D unclear. CDR1 KGHSH and CDR2 LQKENI come from the germline V gene. V was shortened by 3 bases and J by 8 bases, with 6 bases between the two germline ends. The CDR3 extends over 11 amino acids.

CDR3 protein: CASSSETQDSTREQFF. The DNA for the CDR3 is TGCGCCAGCAGCTCAGAGACCCAGGACAGCACCAGGGAGCAGTTCTTC. The rearrangement uses TRBV5-1 and TRBJ2-1; possible D gene TRBD1, 6 bases. V was clipped by 3 bases and J by 10 bases, with 23 bases between them. This CDR3 region has 16 residues. Germline V gene lookup returns CDR1 SGHRS and CDR2 YFSETQ. The whole variable domain, remainder taken from reference TRBV5-1 and TRBJ2-1, is KAGVTQTPRYLIKTRGQQVTLSCSPISGHRSVSWYQQTPGQGLQFLFEYFSETQRNKGNFPGRFSGRQFSNSRSEMNVSTLELGDSALYLCASSSETQDSTREQFFGPGTRLTVL.

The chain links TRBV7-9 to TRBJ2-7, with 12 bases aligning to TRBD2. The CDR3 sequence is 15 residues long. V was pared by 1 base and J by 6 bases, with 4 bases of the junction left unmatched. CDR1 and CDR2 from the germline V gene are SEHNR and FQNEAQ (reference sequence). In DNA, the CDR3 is TGTGCCAGCAGCTTAGTAACTAGCGGGAGGCTCGAGCAGTACTTC. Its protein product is CASSLVTSGRLEQYF.

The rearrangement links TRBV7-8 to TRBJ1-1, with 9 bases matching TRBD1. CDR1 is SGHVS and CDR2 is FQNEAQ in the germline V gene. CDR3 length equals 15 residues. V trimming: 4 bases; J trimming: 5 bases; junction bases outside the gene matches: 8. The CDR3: CASSSIQGARTEAFF. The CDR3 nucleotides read TGTGCCAGCAGCTCAATACAGGGGGCAAGGACTGAAGCTTTCTTT. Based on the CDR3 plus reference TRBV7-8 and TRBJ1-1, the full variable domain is GAGVSQSPRYKVAKRGQDVALRCDPISGHVSLFWYQQALGQGPEFLTYFQNEAQLDKSGLPSDRFFAERPEGSVSTLKIQRTQQEDSAVYLCASSSIQGARTEAFFGQGTRLTVV.